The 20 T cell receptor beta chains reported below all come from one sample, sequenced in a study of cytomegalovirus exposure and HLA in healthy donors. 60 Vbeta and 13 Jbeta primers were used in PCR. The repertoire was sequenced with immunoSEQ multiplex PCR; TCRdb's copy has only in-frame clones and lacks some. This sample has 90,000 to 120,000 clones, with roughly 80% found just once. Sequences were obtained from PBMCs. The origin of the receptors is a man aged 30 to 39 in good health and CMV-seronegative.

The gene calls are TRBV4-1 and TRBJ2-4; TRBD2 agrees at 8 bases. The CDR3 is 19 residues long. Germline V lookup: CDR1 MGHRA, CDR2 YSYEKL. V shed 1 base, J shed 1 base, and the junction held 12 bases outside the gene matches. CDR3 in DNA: TGCGCCAGCAGCCAAGGGTCAATCGGGCCTAGCGGGGCCAAAAACATTCAGTACTTC. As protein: CASSQGSIGPSGAKNIQYF.

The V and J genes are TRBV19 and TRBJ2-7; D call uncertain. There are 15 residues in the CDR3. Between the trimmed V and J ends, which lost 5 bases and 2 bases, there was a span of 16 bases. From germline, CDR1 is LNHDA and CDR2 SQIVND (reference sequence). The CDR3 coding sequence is TGTGCCAGTAGTCTCACTCCGACTCCCGCCTACGAGCAGTACTTC. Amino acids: CASSLTPTPAYEQYF.

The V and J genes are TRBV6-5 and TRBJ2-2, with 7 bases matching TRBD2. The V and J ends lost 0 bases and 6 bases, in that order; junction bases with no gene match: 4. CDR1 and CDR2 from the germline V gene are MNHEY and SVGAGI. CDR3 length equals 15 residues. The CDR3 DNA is TGTGCCAGCAGTTACTCGACTAGCCCGGCCGGGGAGCTGTTTTTT. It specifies CASSYSTSPAGELFF.

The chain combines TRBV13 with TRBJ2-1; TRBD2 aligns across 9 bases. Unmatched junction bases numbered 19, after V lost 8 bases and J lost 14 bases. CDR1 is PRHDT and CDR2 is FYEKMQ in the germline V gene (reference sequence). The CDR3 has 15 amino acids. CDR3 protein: CASGTRREGGQRKFF. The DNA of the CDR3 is TGTGCCAGCGGTACTCGGCGGGAGGGAGGACAGAGGAAGTTCTTC. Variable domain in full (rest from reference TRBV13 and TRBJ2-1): AAGVIQSPRHLIKEKRETATLKCYPIPRHDTVYWYQQGPGQDPQFLISFYEKMQSDKGSIPDRFSAQQFSDYHSELNMSSLELGDSALYFCASGTRREGGQRKFFGPGTRLTVL.

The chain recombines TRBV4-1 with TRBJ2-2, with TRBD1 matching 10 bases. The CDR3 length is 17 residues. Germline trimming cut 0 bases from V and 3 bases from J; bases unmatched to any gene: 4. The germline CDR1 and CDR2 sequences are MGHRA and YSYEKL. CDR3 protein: CASSQDRGTGDTGELFF. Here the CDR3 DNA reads TGCGCCAGCAGCCAAGATCGGGGGACAGGGGACACCGGGGAGCTGTTTTTT.

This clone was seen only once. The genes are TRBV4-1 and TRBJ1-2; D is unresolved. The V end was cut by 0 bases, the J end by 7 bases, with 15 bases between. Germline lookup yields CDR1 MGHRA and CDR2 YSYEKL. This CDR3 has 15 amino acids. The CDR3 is CASSQESSRGSGYTF. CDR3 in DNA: TGCGCCAGCAGCCAAGAAAGTTCGCGAGGTAGTGGCTACACCTTC.

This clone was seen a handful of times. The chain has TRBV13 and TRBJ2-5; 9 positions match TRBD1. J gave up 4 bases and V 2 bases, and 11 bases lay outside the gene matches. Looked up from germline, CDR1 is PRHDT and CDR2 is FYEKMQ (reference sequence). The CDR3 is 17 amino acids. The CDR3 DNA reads TGTGCCAGCAGCTTAAATAGACAGGGGGTTAGGAGAGAGACCCAGTACTTC. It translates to CASSLNRQGVRRETQYF.

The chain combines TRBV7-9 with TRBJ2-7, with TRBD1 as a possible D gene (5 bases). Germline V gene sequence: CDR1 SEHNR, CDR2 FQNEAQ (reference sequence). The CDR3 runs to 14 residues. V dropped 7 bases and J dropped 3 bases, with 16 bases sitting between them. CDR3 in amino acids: CASTPIGVDYEQYF. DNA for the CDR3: TGTGCCAGCACCCCGATAGGGGTCGACTACGAGCAGTACTTC.

This chain's CDR3 is CASSEWQGVLNTEAFF. DNA of the CDR3: TGTGCCAGCAGTGAGTGGCAGGGGGTTTTAAACACTGAAGCTTTCTTT. V usage is TRBV6-1 and J usage is TRBJ1-1; TRBD1 matches at 7 bases. This CDR3 is built from 16 residues. Germline V gives CDR1 MNHNS, CDR2 SASEGT. V lost 3 bases, J lost 2 bases, and 9 bases stayed unmatched.

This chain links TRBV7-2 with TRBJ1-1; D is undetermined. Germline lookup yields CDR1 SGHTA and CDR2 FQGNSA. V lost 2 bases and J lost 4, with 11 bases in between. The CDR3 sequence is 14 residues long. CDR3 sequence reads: CASSLTTSGTEAFF. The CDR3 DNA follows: TGTGCCAGCAGCTTAACTACATCGGGCACTGAAGCTTTCTTT.

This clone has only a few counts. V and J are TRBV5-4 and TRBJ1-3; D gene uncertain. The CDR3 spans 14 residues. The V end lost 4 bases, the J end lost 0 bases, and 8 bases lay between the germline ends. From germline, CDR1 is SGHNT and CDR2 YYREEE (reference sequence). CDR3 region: CASSPLGSGNTIYF. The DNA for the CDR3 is TGTGCCAGCAGCCCTCTCGGCTCTGGAAACACCATATATTTT.

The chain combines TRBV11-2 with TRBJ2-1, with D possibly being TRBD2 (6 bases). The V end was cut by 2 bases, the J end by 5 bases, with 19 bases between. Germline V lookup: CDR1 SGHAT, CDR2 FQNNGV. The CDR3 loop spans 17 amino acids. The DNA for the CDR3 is TGTGCCAGCAGCTTATTCTACACTAGCCGAGGGGACAATGAGCAGTTCTTC. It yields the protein CASSLFYTSRGDNEQFF.

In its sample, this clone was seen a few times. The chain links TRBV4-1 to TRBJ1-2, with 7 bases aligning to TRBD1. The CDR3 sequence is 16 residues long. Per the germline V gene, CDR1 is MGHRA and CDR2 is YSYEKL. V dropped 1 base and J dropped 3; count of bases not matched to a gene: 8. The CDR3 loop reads CASSQAVWGQHYGYTF. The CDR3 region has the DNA TGCGCCAGCAGCCAAGCGGTATGGGGACAGCACTATGGCTACACCTTC.

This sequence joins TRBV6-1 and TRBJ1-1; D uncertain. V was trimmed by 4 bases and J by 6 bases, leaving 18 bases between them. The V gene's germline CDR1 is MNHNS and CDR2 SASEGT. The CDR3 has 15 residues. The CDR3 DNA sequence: TGTGCCAGCAGTGTGGAAGAGGCTTTGTCCCCTGAAGCTTTCTTT. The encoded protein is CASSVEEALSPEAFF.

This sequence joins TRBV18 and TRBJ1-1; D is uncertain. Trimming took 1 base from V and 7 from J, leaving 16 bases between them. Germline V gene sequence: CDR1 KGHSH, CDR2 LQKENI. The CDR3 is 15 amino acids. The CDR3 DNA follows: TGTGCCAGCTCACCACGGGAACAGCCAGCGGGTGAAGCTTTCTTT. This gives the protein CASSPREQPAGEAFF.

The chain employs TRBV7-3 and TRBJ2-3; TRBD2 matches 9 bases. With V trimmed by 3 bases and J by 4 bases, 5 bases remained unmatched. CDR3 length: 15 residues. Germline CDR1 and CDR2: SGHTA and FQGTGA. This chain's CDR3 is CASSLGGRVPDTQYF. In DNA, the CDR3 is TGTGCCAGCAGCTTGGGCGGGAGGGTCCCAGATACGCAGTATTTT. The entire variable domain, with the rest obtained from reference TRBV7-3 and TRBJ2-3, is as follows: GAGVSQTPSNKVTEKGKYVELRCDPISGHTALYWYRQSLGQGPEFLIYFQGTGAADDSGLPNDRFFAVRPEGSVSTLKIQRTERGDSAVYLCASSLGGRVPDTQYFGPGTRLTVL.

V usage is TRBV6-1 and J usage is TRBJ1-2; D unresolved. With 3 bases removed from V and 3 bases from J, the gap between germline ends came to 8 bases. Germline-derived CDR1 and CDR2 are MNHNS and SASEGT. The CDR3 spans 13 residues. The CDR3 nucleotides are TGTGCCAGCAGTGACGGTTTTTACTATGGCTACACCTTC. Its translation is CASSDGFYYGYTF.

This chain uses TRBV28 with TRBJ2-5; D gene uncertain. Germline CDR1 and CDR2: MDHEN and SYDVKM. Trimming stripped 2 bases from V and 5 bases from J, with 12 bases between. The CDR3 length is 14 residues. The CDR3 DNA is TGTGCCAGCAGTTTAATATCTGAACGGGAGACCCAGTACTTC. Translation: CASSLISERETQYF.

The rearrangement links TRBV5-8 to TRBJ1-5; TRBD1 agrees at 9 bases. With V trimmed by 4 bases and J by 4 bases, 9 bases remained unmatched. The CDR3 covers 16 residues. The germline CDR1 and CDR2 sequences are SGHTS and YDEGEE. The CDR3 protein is CASSPGTGWDNQPQHF. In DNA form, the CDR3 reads TGTGCCAGCAGCCCTGGGACAGGGTGGGATAATCAGCCCCAGCATTTT.

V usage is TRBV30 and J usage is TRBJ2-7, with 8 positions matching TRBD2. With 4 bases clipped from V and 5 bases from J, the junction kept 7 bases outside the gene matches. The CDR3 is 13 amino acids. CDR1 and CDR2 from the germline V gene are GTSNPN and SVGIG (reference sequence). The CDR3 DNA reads TGTGCCTGGAAACGGCGGGAGGCCCACGAGCAGTACTTC. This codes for CAWKRREAHEQYF. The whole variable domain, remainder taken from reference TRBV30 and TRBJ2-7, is SQTIHQWPATLVQPVGSPLSLECTVEGTSNPNLYWYRQAAGRGLQLLFYSVGIGQISSEVPQNLSASRPQDRQFILSSKKLLLSDSGFYLCAWKRREAHEQYFGPGTRLTVT.